Listed below are T cell receptor beta chains from one sample, sequenced in a study of post-analysis software for immune sequencing data. TCRdb itself ran the PCR reads through MiXCR, one entry per CDR3 protein. The sample yields fewer than 900,000 distinct CDR3 sequences, around 46% seen once. Specimen: blood. The receptors were gathered from a girl aged 10-17 years with multiple sclerosis. The conserved cysteine and the conserved F or W are not part of the CDR3 here. D genes are given only for firm matches. Expanded clones get a size class; other rows say once, few or many, or leave the size out.

D gene	clone size	V gene	CDR3 protein
TRBD1	few	TRBV6-5	ASSYGTGGEQY
NA	NA	TRBV12-3/TRBV12-4	ASVEGGSPYGYT
NA	NA	TRBV24-1	ATSGEGSYNEQF
NA	NA	TRBV20-1	SASSGVGDYQPQH
NA	few	TRBV9	ASSVKLNTEAF
NA	NA	TRBV18	ASSNPASYGYT
NA	NA	TRBV12-3/TRBV12-4	VSTAQGTLMNTEAF
NA	NA	TRBV20-1	SARRDYNEQF
NA	few	TRBV3-1	ASSQQRNSPLH
NA	few	TRBV28	ASSPRGFTDTQY
TRBD2	NA	TRBV24-1	ATSTSGSLDTQY
TRBD2	NA	TRBV20-1	SARMTSGQETQY
NA	NA	TRBV28	ASSRGWGDGDQPQH
TRBD2	NA	TRBV4-1	ASSQDWADSGRVYEQY
NA	few	TRBV4-3	ASSQTVESFGGAPLH
TRBD1	NA	TRBV20-1	SAATGAGQETQY
NA	few	TRBV2	AGSELGGMAKNIQY
TRBD1	NA	TRBV20-1	SAETGTGADEQY
TRBD2	few	TRBV20-1	SAYLVAGSRDTQY
NA	few	TRBV5-1	ASSLGTAAYEQY
TRBD2	NA	TRBV7-3	ASSLVTSGNNEQF
TRBD1	few	TRBV9	ASSADRGLSHEQY
NA	NA	TRBV4-3	TSSQSRERVTQY
TRBD2	once	TRBV29-1	SVAGGSNEQF
TRBD2	once	TRBV29-1	SVSSGSETQY
NA	NA	TRBV20-1	SGARYTDTQY
NA	NA	TRBV28	AGSPTTLGGYT
TRBD1	NA	TRBV7-9	ASRTGQGWHGYT
NA	few	TRBV21-1	ASSKKQGGPFSYNEQF
TRBD2	NA	TRBV7-2	ASRYLAGEQF
TRBD2	once	TRBV10-2	ASSPGTSGQVSYNEQF
TRBD2	NA	TRBV30	AWRLAGNTGELF
NA	NA	TRBV29-1	SVVDPIGYGYT
TRBD1	few	TRBV29-1	SVETGGWGYT
NA	NA	TRBV6-2/TRBV6-3	ASSYGRRDDYNEQF
TRBD2	NA	TRBV27	ASSLRTLRAGSTDTQY
TRBD2	few	TRBV20-1	SAKVAGGRIRETQY
TRBD2	NA	TRBV29-1	SVEDGLAGVNEQF
NA	NA	TRBV12-3/TRBV12-4	ASSWVGVRETQY
NA	few	TRBV5-1	ASSPDSTYGYT
NA	NA	TRBV12-3/TRBV12-4	ASSHVVAPYNEQF
NA	NA	TRBV6-5	ASSGQWGLDGDTQY
NA	NA	TRBV7-8	ASKGGGTYEQY
NA	NA	TRBV10-3	AISESGRGGYT
NA	NA	TRBV6-1	ASSDGQDHQPQH
NA	NA	TRBV10-2	ASSGQDHWGGYT
TRBD2	NA	TRBV6-1	ASSEGSGRVEQF
TRBD1	few	TRBV29-1	SVGGTGIEAF
NA	NA	TRBV7-2	ASSGRGGQPQH
NA	NA	TRBV29-1	SVEGDYYGYT
TRBD1	few	TRBV6-6	ASTKTGGSGNEQF
NA	NA	TRBV29-1	SVKSSGGYT
NA	few	TRBV12-5	ASGLGGANTEAF
NA	NA	TRBV6-1	ASSEALRLRLYNEQF
TRBD1	NA	TRBV13	ASSSRGTANEKLF
NA	NA	TRBV7-3	ASSLTPAGTDTQY
TRBD2	few	TRBV7-9	ASLSKSTSGRSQTQY
NA	NA	TRBV7-8	ASSPTGGWGLQETQY
TRBD1	NA	TRBV7-9	ASSLVDRADRETQY